This TCR beta chain is drawn from a study of CD8 T cells in Susac syndrome. RNA was extracted with the RNeasy kit, and a quantity of 0.5 to 1 ug was reverse transcribed using random hexamers. Each CDR3 protein gets one entry after TCRdb re-called the immunoSEQ multiplex PCR reads with MiXCR. This sample yields approximately 150,000 distinct CDR3 sequences, of which 85% to 95% are seen a single time; around 0.13% belongs to the top ten. Per germline, CDR1 SQVTM and CDR2 ANQGSEA. V lost 2 bases and J lost 6, with 11 bases in between. This CDR3 contains 12 residues. The chain uses TRBV29-1 and TRBJ2-7, with unresolved D. The clonotype originates from a human donor in good health. Source material: CD4+ T cells from PBMCs. CDR3 in amino acids: CSVEKPTGEQYF. The CDR3 DNA sequence: TGCAGCGTTGAAAAACCAACGGGCGAGCAGTACTTC.